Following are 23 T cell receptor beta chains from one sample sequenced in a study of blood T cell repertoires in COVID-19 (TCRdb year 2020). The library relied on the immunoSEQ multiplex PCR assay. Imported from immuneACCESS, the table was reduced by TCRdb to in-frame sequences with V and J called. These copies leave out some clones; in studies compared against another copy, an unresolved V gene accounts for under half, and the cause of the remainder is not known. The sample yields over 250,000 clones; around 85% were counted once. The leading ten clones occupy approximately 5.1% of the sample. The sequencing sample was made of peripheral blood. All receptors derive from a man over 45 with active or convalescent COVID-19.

The CDR3, as DNA: TGTGCCAGCAGGGAGACCGTCTCCTACGAGCAGTACTTC. Translation: CASRETVSYEQYF. The V call is TRBV28, the J call TRBJ2-7; D uncertain. The V and J ends lost 6 bases and 0 bases respectively, with 9 bases between them. The CDR3 runs 13 residues. Germline CDR1 is MDHEN and CDR2 is SYDVKM.

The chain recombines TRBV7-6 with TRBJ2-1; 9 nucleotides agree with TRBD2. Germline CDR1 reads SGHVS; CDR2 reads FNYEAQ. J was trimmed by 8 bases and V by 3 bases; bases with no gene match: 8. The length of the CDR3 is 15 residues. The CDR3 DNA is TGTGCCAGCAGCTTTTCTAGCGGGAAATTCCATGAGCAGTTCTTC. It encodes CASSFSSGKFHEQFF.

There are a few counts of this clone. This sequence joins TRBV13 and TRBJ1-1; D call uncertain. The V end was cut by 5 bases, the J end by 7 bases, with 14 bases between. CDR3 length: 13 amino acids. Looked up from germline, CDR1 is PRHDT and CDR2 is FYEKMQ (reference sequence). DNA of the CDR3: TGTGCCAGCAGCCCAACCCAGATGGTTGAAGCTTTCTTT. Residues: CASSPTQMVEAFF. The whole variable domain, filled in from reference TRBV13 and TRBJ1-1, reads AAGVIQSPRHLIKEKRETATLKCYPIPRHDTVYWYQQGPGQDPQFLISFYEKMQSDKGSIPDRFSAQQFSDYHSELNMSSLELGDSALYFCASSPTQMVEAFFGQGTRLTVV.

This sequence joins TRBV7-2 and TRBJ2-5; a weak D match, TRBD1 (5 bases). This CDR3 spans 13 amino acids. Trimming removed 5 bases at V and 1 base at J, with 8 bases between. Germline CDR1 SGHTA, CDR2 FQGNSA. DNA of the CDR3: TGTGCCAGCAGCCCCAGGGCCCAAGAGACCCAGTACTTC. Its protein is CASSPRAQETQYF.

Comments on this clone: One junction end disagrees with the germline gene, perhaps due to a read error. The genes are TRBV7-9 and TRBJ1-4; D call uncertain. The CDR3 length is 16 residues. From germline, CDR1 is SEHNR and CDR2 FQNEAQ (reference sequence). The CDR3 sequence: CASSLKALATTEKLFF. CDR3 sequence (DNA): TGTGCCAGCAGCTTAAAGGCACTTGCAACTACTGAAAAACTGTTTTTT. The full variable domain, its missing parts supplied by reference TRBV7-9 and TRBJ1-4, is DTGVSQNPRHKITKRGQNVTFRCDPISEHNRLYWYRQTLGQGPEFLTYFQNEAQLEKSRLLSDRFSAERPKGSFSTLEIQRTEQGDSAMYLCASSLKALATTEKLFFGSGTQLSVL.

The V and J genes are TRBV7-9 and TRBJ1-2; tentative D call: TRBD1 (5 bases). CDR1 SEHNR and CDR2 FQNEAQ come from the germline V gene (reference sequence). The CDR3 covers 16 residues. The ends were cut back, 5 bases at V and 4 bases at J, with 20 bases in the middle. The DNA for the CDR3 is TGTGCCAGCAGCCCAAGGGGACCCTCGGGGGGCTATGGCTACACCTTC. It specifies CASSPRGPSGGYGYTF.

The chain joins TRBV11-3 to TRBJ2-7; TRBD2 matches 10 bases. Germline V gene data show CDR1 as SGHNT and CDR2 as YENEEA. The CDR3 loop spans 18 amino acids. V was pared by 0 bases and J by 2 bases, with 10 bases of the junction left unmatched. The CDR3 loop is CASSLDPVSGRNPYEQYF. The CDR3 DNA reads TGTGCCAGCAGCTTAGACCCCGTTAGCGGGAGGAACCCCTACGAGCAGTACTTC.

CDR3 sequence reads: CASSQTSGRPGELFF. CDR3 in DNA: TGCGCCAGCAGCCAGACTAGCGGGAGACCCGGGGAGCTGTTTTTT. This chain links TRBV5-1 with TRBJ2-2; 12 bases line up with TRBD2. Per the germline V gene, CDR1 is SGHRS and CDR2 is YFSETQ. The CDR3 sequence is 15 residues long. V lost 4 bases, J lost 6 bases, and 4 bases stayed unmatched.

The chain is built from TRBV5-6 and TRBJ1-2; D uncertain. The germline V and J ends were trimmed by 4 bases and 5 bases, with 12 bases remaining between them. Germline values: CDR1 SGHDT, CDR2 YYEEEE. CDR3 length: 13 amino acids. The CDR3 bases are TGTGCCAGCAGCGGCGAGGGTGTTTATGGCTACACCTTC. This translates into CASSGEGVYGYTF. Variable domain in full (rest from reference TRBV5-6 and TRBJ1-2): DAGVTQSPTHLIKTRGQQVTLRCSPKSGHDTVSWYQQALGQGPQFIFQYYEEEERQRGNFPDRFSGHQFPNYSSELNVNALLLGDSALYLCASSGEGVYGYTFGSGTRLTVV.

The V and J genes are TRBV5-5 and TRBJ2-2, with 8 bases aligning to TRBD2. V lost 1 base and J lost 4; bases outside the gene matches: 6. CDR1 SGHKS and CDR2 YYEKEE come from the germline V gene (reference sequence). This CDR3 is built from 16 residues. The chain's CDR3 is CASSLSAGAITGELFF. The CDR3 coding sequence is TGTGCCAGCAGCTTGTCAGCGGGAGCCATCACCGGGGAGCTGTTTTTT.

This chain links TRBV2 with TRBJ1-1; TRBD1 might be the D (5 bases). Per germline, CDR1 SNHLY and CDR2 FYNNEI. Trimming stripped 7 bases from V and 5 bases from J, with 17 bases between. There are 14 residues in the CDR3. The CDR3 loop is CASILGEVRTEAFF. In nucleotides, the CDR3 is TGTGCCAGCATTCTGGGGGAGGTGAGGACTGAAGCTTTCTTT.

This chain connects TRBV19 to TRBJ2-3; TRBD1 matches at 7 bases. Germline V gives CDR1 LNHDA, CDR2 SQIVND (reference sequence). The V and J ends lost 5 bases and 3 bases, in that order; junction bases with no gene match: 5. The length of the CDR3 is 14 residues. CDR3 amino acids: CASSQGVGTDTQYF. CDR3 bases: TGTGCCAGTAGTCAGGGGGTCGGTACAGATACGCAGTATTTT. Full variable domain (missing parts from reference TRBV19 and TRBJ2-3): DGGITQSPKYLFRKEGQNVTLSCEQNLNHDAMYWYRQDPGQGLRLIYYSQIVNDFQKGDIAEGYSVSREKKESFPLTVTSAQKNPTAFYLCASSQGVGTDTQYFGPGTRLTVL.

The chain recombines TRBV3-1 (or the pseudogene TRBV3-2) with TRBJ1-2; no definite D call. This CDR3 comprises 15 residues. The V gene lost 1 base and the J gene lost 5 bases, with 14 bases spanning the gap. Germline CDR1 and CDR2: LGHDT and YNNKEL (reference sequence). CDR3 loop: CASSQGGIFTYGYTF. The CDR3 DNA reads TGTGCCAGCAGCCAAGGCGGAATCTTCACTTATGGCTACACCTTC.

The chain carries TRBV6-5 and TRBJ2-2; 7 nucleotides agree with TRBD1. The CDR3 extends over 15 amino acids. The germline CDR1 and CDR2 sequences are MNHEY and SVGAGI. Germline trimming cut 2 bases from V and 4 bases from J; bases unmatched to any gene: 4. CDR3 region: CASSYTGTATGELFF. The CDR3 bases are TGTGCCAGCAGTTACACCGGGACAGCCACCGGGGAGCTGTTTTTT.

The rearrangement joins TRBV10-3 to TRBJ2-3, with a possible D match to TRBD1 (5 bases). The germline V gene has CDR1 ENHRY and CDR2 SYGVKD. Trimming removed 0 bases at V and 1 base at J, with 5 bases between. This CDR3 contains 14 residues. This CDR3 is CAISESGGTDTQYF. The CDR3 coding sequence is TGTGCCATCAGTGAGTCAGGGGGCACAGATACGCAGTATTTT.

This chain's CDR3 is CASSLRNRIPLTDYGYTF. The CDR3 nucleotides are TGCGCCAGCAGCTTAAGGAACAGGATTCCACTCACGGACTATGGCTACACCTTC. The V call is TRBV5-1, the J call TRBJ1-2; D may be TRBD1 (5 bases). Trimming took off 2 bases at V and 3 bases at J, with 23 bases between the two ends. Germline CDR1 and CDR2: SGHRS and YFSETQ. This CDR3 region has 18 residues.

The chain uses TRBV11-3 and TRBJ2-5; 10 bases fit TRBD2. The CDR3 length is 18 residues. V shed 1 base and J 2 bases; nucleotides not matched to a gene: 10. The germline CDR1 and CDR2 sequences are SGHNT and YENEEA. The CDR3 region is CASSLGRTSGGQQETQYF. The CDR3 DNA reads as TGTGCCAGCAGCTTAGGCCGGACTAGCGGAGGGCAACAAGAGACCCAGTACTTC.

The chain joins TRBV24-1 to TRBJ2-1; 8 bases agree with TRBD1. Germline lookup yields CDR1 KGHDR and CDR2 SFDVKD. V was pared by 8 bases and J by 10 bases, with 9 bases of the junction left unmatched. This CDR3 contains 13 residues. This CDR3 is CATMRAGGAEQFF. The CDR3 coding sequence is TGTGCCACCATGAGGGCAGGGGGCGCCGAGCAGTTCTTC.

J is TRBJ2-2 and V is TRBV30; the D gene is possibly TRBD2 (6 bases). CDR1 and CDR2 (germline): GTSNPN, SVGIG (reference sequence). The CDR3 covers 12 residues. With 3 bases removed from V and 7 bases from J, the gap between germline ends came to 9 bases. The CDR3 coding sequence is TGTGCCTGGAGCGGGAGCCACGGGGAGCTGTTTTTT. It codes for CAWSGSHGELFF.

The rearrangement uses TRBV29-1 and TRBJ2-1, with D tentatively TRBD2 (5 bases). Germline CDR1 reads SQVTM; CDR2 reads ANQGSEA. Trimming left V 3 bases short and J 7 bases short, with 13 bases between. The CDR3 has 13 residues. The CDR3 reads CSVDGKFRNEQFF. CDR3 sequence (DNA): TGCAGCGTTGACGGGAAGTTTCGGAATGAGCAGTTCTTC.

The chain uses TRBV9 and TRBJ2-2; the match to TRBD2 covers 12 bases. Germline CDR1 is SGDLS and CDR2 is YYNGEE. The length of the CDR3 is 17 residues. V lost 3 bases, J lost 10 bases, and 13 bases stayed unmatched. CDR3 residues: CASSAPTSGSNLEELFF. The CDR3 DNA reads TGTGCCAGCAGCGCCCCGACTAGCGGGAGTAATCTTGAGGAGCTGTTTTTT.

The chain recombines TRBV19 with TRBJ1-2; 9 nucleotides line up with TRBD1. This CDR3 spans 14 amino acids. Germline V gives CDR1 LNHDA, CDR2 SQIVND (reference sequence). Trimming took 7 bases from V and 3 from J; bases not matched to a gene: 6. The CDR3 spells CASTNDRGDYGYTF. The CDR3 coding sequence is TGTGCCAGTACCAACGACAGGGGGGACTATGGCTACACCTTC. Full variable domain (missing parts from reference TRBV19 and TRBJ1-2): DGGITQSPKYLFRKEGQNVTLSCEQNLNHDAMYWYRQDPGQGLRLIYYSQIVNDFQKGDIAEGYSVSREKKESFPLTVTSAQKNPTAFYLCASTNDRGDYGYTFGSGTRLTVV.

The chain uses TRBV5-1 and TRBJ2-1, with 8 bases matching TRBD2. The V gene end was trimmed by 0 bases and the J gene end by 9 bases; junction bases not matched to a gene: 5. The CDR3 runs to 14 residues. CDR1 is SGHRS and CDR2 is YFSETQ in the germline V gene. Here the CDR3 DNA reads TGCGCCAGCAGCTTGGTAGGACTAGCCTTTGAGCAGTTCTTC. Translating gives CASSLVGLAFEQFF.